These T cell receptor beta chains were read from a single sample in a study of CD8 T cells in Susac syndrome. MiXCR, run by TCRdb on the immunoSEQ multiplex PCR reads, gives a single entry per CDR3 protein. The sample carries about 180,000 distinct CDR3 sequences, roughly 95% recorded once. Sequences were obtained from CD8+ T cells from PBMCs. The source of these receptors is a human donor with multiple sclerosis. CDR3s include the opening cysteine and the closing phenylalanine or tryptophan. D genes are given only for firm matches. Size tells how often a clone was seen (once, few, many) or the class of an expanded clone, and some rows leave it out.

CDR3 protein: CSVIPPGGLVIQYF
CDR3 DNA: TGCAGCGTTATCCCGCCCGGGGGGTTGGTCATTCAGTACTTC
D gene: TRBD2
V gene: TRBV29-1
J gene: TRBJ2-4
clone size: .

CDR3 protein: CATSEGPQQFF
CDR3 DNA: TGTGCCACCAGTGAGGGACCTCAGCAGTTCTTC
D gene: .
V gene: TRBV24-1
J gene: TRBJ2-1
clone size: .

CDR3 protein: CSVEQDYGYTF
CDR3 DNA: TGCAGCGTTGAACAGGACTATGGCTACACCTTC
D gene: .
V gene: TRBV29-1
J gene: TRBJ1-2
clone size: .

CDR3 protein: CSASEGLAVHEQYF
CDR3 DNA: TGCAGTGCTAGTGAGGGACTAGCGGTCCACGAGCAGTACTTC
D gene: TRBD2
V gene: TRBV20-1
J gene: TRBJ2-7
clone size: .

CDR3 protein: CASSLPASGDTQYF
CDR3 DNA: TGTGCCAGCAGTTTGCCGGCCTCAGGGGATACGCAGTATTTT
D gene: .
V gene: TRBV27
J gene: TRBJ2-3
clone size: .

CDR3 protein: CASSPGLLSETQYF
CDR3 DNA: TGTGCCAGCAGTCCTGGACTACTTTCCGAGACCCAGTACTTC
D gene: .
V gene: TRBV28
J gene: TRBJ2-5
clone size: .

CDR3 protein: CASSQDRGKHLFF
CDR3 DNA: TGTGCCAGCAGCCAAGATCGGGGAAAACATCTGTTCTTC
D gene: .
V gene: TRBV14
J gene: TRBJ2-1
clone size: .

CDR3 protein: CASSLAMGGDQETQYF
CDR3 DNA: TGTGCCAGCAGCTTAGCGATGGGGGGAGATCAAGAGACCCAGTACTTC
D gene: .
V gene: TRBV7-9
J gene: TRBJ2-5
clone size: .

CDR3 protein: CASRETAVEQFF
CDR3 DNA: TGTGCCAGCAGGGAGACAGCAGTTGAGCAGTTCTTC
D gene: .
V gene: TRBV2
J gene: TRBJ2-1
clone size: once

CDR3 protein: CASSVVAGGSTDTQYF
CDR3 DNA: TGTGCCAGCAGCGTAGTAGCGGGGGGCTCCACAGATACGCAGTATTTT
D gene: TRBD2
V gene: TRBV9
J gene: TRBJ2-3
clone size: .

CDR3 protein: CASSPGGNNEQFF
CDR3 DNA: TGTGCCAGCAGCCCTGGTGGGAACAATGAGCAGTTCTTC
D gene: .
V gene: TRBV3-1
J gene: TRBJ2-1
clone size: .

CDR3 protein: CASSFNGEETQYF
CDR3 DNA: TGTGCCAGCAGTTTTAATGGGGAAGAGACCCAGTACTTC
D gene: .
V gene: TRBV27
J gene: TRBJ2-5
clone size: .

CDR3 protein: CASSWGTTLNEQFF
CDR3 DNA: TGTGCCAGCAGTTGGGGGACAACACTCAATGAGCAGTTCTTC
D gene: .
V gene: TRBV12-3/TRBV12-4
J gene: TRBJ2-1
clone size: .

CDR3 protein: CASSSASEAFF
CDR3 DNA: TGTGCCAGCAGCTCGGCGTCTGAAGCTTTCTTT
D gene: .
V gene: TRBV5-6
J gene: TRBJ1-1
clone size: .

CDR3 protein: CASSPGLEDNYGYTF
CDR3 DNA: TGTGCCAGCAGTCCCGGATTAGAGGATAACTATGGCTACACCTTC
D gene: .
V gene: TRBV12-3/TRBV12-4
J gene: TRBJ1-2
clone size: .

CDR3 protein: CASSVGGLGNEKLFF
CDR3 DNA: TGTGCCAGCAGCGTCGGGGGACTGGGTAATGAAAAACTGTTTTTT
D gene: .
V gene: TRBV9
J gene: TRBJ1-4
clone size: .

CDR3 protein: CASYDAAELFF
CDR3 DNA: TGTGCCAGCTACGACGCAGCCGAGCTGTTTTTT
D gene: .
V gene: TRBV2
J gene: TRBJ2-2
clone size: .

CDR3 protein: CSVQPGDQYGYTF
CDR3 DNA: TGCAGCGTCCAACCAGGGGACCAATATGGCTACACCTTC
D gene: .
V gene: TRBV29-1
J gene: TRBJ1-2
clone size: .

CDR3 protein: CASSQVVGGPADTQYF
CDR3 DNA: TGTGCCAGCAGCCAAGTGGTGGGAGGGCCCGCAGATACGCAGTATTTT
D gene: TRBD2
V gene: TRBV3-1
J gene: TRBJ2-3
clone size: .

CDR3 protein: CASSWLTGSGLETQYF
CDR3 DNA: TGTGCCAGCAGCTGGTTAACAGGGAGCGGACTGGAGACCCAGTACTTC
D gene: .
V gene: TRBV7-9
J gene: TRBJ2-5
clone size: .

CDR3 protein: CASSLTSGTYEQYF
CDR3 DNA: TGTGCCAGCAGCTTGACTAGCGGGACCTACGAGCAGTACTTC
D gene: TRBD2
V gene: TRBV5-6
J gene: TRBJ2-7
clone size: .

CDR3 protein: CASSPLSSYNSPLHF
CDR3 DNA: TGTGCCAGCAGCCCATTAAGCTCCTATAATTCACCCCTCCACTTT
D gene: .
V gene: TRBV9
J gene: TRBJ1-6
clone size: .

CDR3 protein: CATSGAGGTGELFF
CDR3 DNA: TGTGCCACCAGTGGTGCCGGGGGAACCGGGGAGCTGTTTTTT
D gene: .
V gene: TRBV24-1
J gene: TRBJ2-2
clone size: .

CDR3 protein: CSVVGEFSGELFF
CDR3 DNA: TGCAGCGTTGTAGGCGAGTTTTCCGGGGAGCTGTTTTTT
D gene: .
V gene: TRBV29-1
J gene: TRBJ2-2
clone size: .

CDR3 protein: CASSSPGQGADTQYF
CDR3 DNA: TGTGCCAGCAGCTCCCCGGGACAGGGAGCAGATACGCAGTATTTT
D gene: TRBD1
V gene: TRBV13
J gene: TRBJ2-3
clone size: .

CDR3 protein: CASSPAWPTAYGYTF
CDR3 DNA: TGTGCCAGCAGCCCCGCCTGGCCCACAGCTTATGGCTACACCTTC
D gene: .
V gene: TRBV7-9
J gene: TRBJ1-2
clone size: .

CDR3 protein: CASSQSTYTEAFF
CDR3 DNA: TGCGCCAGCAGCCAATCGACTTACACTGAAGCTTTCTTT
D gene: .
V gene: TRBV4-1
J gene: TRBJ1-1
clone size: .

CDR3 protein: CASSPLVDRRNEAFF
CDR3 DNA: TGTGCCAGCAGCCCGCTTGTCGACAGAAGGAATGAAGCTTTCTTT
D gene: .
V gene: TRBV7-8
J gene: TRBJ1-1
clone size: .

CDR3 protein: CASSLGLFKSQYF
CDR3 DNA: TGTGCCAGCAGCTTAGGCCTCTTTAAAAGCCAGTACTTC
D gene: .
V gene: TRBV7-9
J gene: TRBJ2-7
clone size: .

CDR3 protein: CASSSDYEQYF
CDR3 DNA: TGTGCCAGCAGTTCTGACTACGAGCAGTACTTC
D gene: .
V gene: TRBV7-9
J gene: TRBJ2-7
clone size: .

CDR3 protein: CASSPVGGDTDTQYF
CDR3 DNA: TGTGCCAGCTCACCAGTGGGGGGCGACACAGATACGCAGTATTTT
D gene: .
V gene: TRBV18
J gene: TRBJ2-3
clone size: once

CDR3 protein: CASSPAPRNSYEQYF
CDR3 DNA: TGTGCCAGCAGTCCAGCGCCCAGGAACTCCTACGAGCAGTACTTC
D gene: .
V gene: TRBV27
J gene: TRBJ2-7
clone size: .

CDR3 protein: CASILSGTDYGYTF
CDR3 DNA: TGTGCCAGCATTCTGTCCGGGACGGATTATGGCTACACCTTC
D gene: .
V gene: TRBV7-9
J gene: TRBJ1-2
clone size: once

CDR3 protein: CAIRIVGVTDTQYF
CDR3 DNA: TGTGCCATCAGGATTGTGGGGGTAACAGATACGCAGTATTTT
D gene: .
V gene: TRBV12-3/TRBV12-4
J gene: TRBJ2-3
clone size: .

CDR3 protein: CASSETWGNYEQYF
CDR3 DNA: TGCGCCAGCAGCGAGACTTGGGGCAACTACGAGCAGTACTTC
D gene: .
V gene: TRBV5-1
J gene: TRBJ2-7
clone size: .

CDR3 protein: CASSLGLHAYEQYF
CDR3 DNA: TGCGCCAGCAGCTTGGGACTCCATGCCTACGAGCAGTACTTC
D gene: .
V gene: TRBV5-1
J gene: TRBJ2-7
clone size: .

CDR3 protein: CASSQDLLGYEQYF
CDR3 DNA: TGTGCCAGCAGCCAAGATCTTTTGGGTTACGAGCAGTACTTC
D gene: .
V gene: TRBV4-2
J gene: TRBJ2-7
clone size: few

CDR3 protein: CASSLHWTGVDGYTF
CDR3 DNA: TGTGCCAGCAGTCTTCACTGGACAGGGGTTGATGGCTACACCTTC
D gene: TRBD1
V gene: TRBV12-3/TRBV12-4
J gene: TRBJ1-2
clone size: .